The rows below give T cell receptor beta chains drawn from one sample of a study of read filtering for tumor transcriptome and immune sequencing. MiXCR, run by TCRdb on the reads, gives a single entry per CDR3 protein. The table has fewer than 30,000 distinct CDR3 sequences, around 15% seen once; the top ten hold around two fifths. The sample taken for sequencing was a population of CD138-negative cells sorted from bone marrow. These receptors came from a donor aged 40 or over with multiple myeloma. The conserved cysteine and the conserved F or W are not part of the CDR3 here. The order of the fields is CDR3 protein, clone size, V gene, J gene. Clone size appears in some rows only: once, few, many, or a class for an expanded clone.

CDR3 protein: ASSLTFTGELF
clone size: many
V gene: TRBV7-3
J gene: TRBJ2-2

CDR3 protein: ASSPNIDRADTQY
clone size: many
V gene: TRBV5-1
J gene: TRBJ2-3

CDR3 protein: AWSGTLGNTIY
clone size: few
V gene: TRBV30
J gene: TRBJ1-3

CDR3 protein: SARGTSGRSHEQF
clone size: many
V gene: TRBV20-1
J gene: TRBJ2-1

CDR3 protein: ASSLSLTDTQY
clone size: many
V gene: TRBV5-1
J gene: TRBJ2-3

CDR3 protein: ASSSTGWQPQH
clone size: many
V gene: TRBV19
J gene: TRBJ1-5

CDR3 protein: SAAEGGRWDVEAF
clone size: .
V gene: TRBV20-1
J gene: TRBJ1-1

CDR3 protein: ASSRIAGGAETQY
clone size: many
V gene: TRBV9
J gene: TRBJ2-5

CDR3 protein: ASSQHSGIEQC
clone size: few
V gene: TRBV3-1
J gene: TRBJ2-7

CDR3 protein: AISDGISLSGRATNEQF
clone size: medium-sized
V gene: TRBV10-3
J gene: TRBJ2-1

CDR3 protein: SVDRDGSTDTQY
clone size: many
V gene: TRBV29-1
J gene: TRBJ2-3

CDR3 protein: ASSPRGPGRGANNEQF
clone size: many
V gene: TRBV6-1
J gene: TRBJ2-1

CDR3 protein: ASSQGLAGVETQY
clone size: .
V gene: TRBV11-2
J gene: TRBJ2-5

CDR3 protein: SATSNQETQY
clone size: many
V gene: TRBV29-1
J gene: TRBJ2-5